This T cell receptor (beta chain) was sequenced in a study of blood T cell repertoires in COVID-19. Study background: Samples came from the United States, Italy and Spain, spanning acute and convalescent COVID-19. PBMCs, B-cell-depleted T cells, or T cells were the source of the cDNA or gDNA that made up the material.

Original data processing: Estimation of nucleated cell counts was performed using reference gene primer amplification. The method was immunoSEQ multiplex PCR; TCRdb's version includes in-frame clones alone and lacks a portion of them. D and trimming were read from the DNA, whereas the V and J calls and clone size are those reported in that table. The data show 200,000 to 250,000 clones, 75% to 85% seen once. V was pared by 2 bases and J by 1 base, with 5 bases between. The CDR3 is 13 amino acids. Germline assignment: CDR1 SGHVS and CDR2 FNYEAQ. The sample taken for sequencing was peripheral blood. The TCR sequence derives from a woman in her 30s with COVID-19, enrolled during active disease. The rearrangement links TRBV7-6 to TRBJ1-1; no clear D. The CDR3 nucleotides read TGTGCCAGCAGCTTACAGGAGAACACTGAAGCTTTCTTT. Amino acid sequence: CASSLQENTEAFF.